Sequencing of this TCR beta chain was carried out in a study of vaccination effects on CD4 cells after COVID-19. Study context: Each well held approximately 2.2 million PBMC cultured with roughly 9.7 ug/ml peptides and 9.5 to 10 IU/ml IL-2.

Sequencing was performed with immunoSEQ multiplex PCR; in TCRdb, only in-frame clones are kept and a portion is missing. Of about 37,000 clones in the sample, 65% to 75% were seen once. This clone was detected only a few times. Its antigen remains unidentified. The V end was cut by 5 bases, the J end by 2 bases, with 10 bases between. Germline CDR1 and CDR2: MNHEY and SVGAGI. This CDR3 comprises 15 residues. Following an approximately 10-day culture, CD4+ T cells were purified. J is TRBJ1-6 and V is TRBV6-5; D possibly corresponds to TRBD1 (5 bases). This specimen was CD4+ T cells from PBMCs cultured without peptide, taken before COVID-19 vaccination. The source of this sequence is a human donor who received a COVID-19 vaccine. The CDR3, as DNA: TGTGCCAGCAGTCAGGGAGGGACCTATAATTCACCCCTCCACTTT. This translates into CASSQGGTYNSPLHF.